Below, one T cell receptor beta chain is given with its context. The data originate from a study of blood T cell repertoires in COVID-19. Study-wide context: Italy, Spain and the United States were the sources of the convalescent and acute COVID-19 samples. The cDNA or gDNA used as material had been derived from T cells, B-cell-depleted T cells, or PBMCs.

In the study's own analysis: Quantification of nucleated cells was approximated via reference gene primer amplification. Sequencing was performed with immunoSEQ multiplex PCR; in TCRdb, only in-frame clones are kept and a portion is missing. V, J and clone size are taken as reported in that table, and D and trimming were inferred from the DNA itself. This sample has more than 85,000 clones, with roughly 86% found just once. V trimming: 9 bases; J trimming: 5 bases; junction bases outside the gene matches: 8. The CDR3 extends over 15 amino acids. From germline, CDR1 is PRHDT and CDR2 FYEKMQ (reference sequence).

The sequenced sample consisted of peripheral blood. The source of this sequence is a woman in her sixties with acute or convalescent COVID-19. The gene calls are TRBV13 and TRBJ2-5; 14 bases map to TRBD2. For the CDR3, the DNA is TGTGCCAGTCGACTAGCGGGAGGGCTAGACGAGACCCAGTACTTC. Amino acids: CASRLAGGLDETQYF.